Shown below are 26 T cell receptor beta chains from a single sample sequenced in a study of cytomegalovirus exposure and HLA in healthy donors. PCR used 60 Vbeta primers and 13 Jbeta primers. Clones were read by immunoSEQ multiplex PCR, and TCRdb kept only the in-frame ones, dropping some. The repertoire holds 150,000 to 200,000 clones, with less than 75% as singletons. The sequenced sample consisted of PBMCs. Every receptor here comes from a girl aged 5 to 17 in good health and CMV-seronegative.

This rearrangement joins TRBV5-6 to TRBJ2-7; TRBD2 might be the D (5 bases). Trimming shortened V by 5 bases and J by 2 bases, and 11 bases separated the two germline ends. Germline values: CDR1 SGHDT, CDR2 YYEEEE. This CDR3 is built from 13 residues. CDR3 amino acids: CASRQEGTYEQYF. Here the CDR3 DNA reads TGTGCCAGCAGGCAAGAGGGTACCTACGAGCAGTACTTC.

This chain joins TRBV7-9 and TRBJ1-1; a possible D gene is TRBD1 (6 bases). V shed 5 bases and J shed 2 bases, with 21 bases lying between them. This CDR3 has 17 amino acids. CDR1 and CDR2 (germline): SEHNR, FQNEAQ (reference sequence). The CDR3, as DNA: TGTGCCAGCAGCACCTGGACAGATACTACATTTAACACTGAAGCTTTCTTT. Translated: CASSTWTDTTFNTEAFF.

The chain employs TRBV23-1 and TRBJ2-7; no firm D call. TRBV23-1 is designated an ORF whose function remains uncertain. Trimming left V 3 bases short and J 0 bases short, with 9 bases between. This CDR3 has 14 residues. CDR3 residues: CASSQVTDSYEQYF. Here the CDR3 DNA reads TGCGCCAGCAGTCAGGTCACTGACTCCTACGAGCAGTACTTC.

The chain combines TRBV2 with TRBJ1-2; possibly TRBD1 for D (5 bases). The germline gives CDR1 SNHLY, CDR2 FYNNEI. The CDR3 contains 14 residues. Trimming pared 2 bases from V and 7 bases from J, leaving 14 bases between. The CDR3 region is CASSEPGGAIGYTF. In DNA form, the CDR3 reads TGTGCCAGCAGTGAACCCGGGGGAGCGATTGGCTACACCTTC.

The chain uses TRBV6-6 and TRBJ2-1; possibly TRBD2 for D (6 bases). This CDR3 has 14 amino acids. The germline CDR1 and CDR2 sequences are MNHNY and SVGAGI (reference sequence). V lost 3 bases to trimming and J lost 4 bases, with 10 bases between them. Written as DNA, the CDR3 is TGTGCCAGCAGTTATGCGGGGCCGTACAATGAGCAGTTCTTC. It codes for CASSYAGPYNEQFF.

The V call is TRBV7-8, the J call TRBJ1-3; 7 nucleotides agree with TRBD1. V was clipped by 1 base and J by 1 base; unmatched bases: 7. The CDR3 is 17 amino acids. Germline V gives CDR1 SGHVS, CDR2 FQNEAQ. The CDR3 bases are TGTGCCAGCAGCTTAGGAAGAGGGGGCTTATCTGGAAACACCATATATTTT. Protein: CASSLGRGGLSGNTIYF.

This chain joins TRBV30 and TRBJ1-2, with 9 bases aligning to TRBD1. The CDR3 is 16 residues long. Trimming removed 1 base from V and 4 bases from J; junction bases left unmatched: 10. Germline-derived CDR1 and CDR2 are GTSNPN and SVGIG (reference sequence). The chain's CDR3 is CAWSALDRGSFYGYTF. In DNA form, the CDR3 reads TGTGCCTGGAGTGCACTAGACAGGGGGTCTTTCTATGGCTACACCTTC.

The J gene is TRBJ1-1, the V gene TRBV6-1, with 9 bases that match TRBD1. The V gene's germline CDR1 is MNHNS and CDR2 SASEGT. Unmatched junction bases numbered 14, after V lost 4 bases and J lost 11 bases. The length of the CDR3 is 15 residues. Here the CDR3 DNA reads TGTGCCAGCAGTGCCCCGGACAGGGGATCGGGTAGGGCTTTCTTT. Its protein product is CASSAPDRGSGRAFF.

The rearrangement links TRBV19 to TRBJ2-7, with 7 nucleotides matching TRBD2. Germline V gene lookup returns CDR1 LNHDA and CDR2 SQIVND (reference sequence). This CDR3 has 14 amino acids. CDR3 DNA sequence: TGTGCTACCAAGCGGGGTTTGGAGAACTACGAGCAGTACTTC. This codes for CATKRGLENYEQYF.

CDR3 sequence: CASTEIAGGRETQYF. The CDR3 DNA follows: TGTGCCAGTACCGAGATAGCGGGGGGGCGGGAGACCCAGTACTTC. The genes are TRBV19 and TRBJ2-5, with 11 bases aligning to TRBD2. Trimming cost V 7 bases and J 5 bases; bases outside gene matches: 9. CDR3 length: 15 amino acids. The germline V gene has CDR1 LNHDA and CDR2 SQIVND (reference sequence).

CDR3 loop: CASSQGSGANVLTF. DNA for the CDR3: TGTGCCAGCAGTCAGGGATCTGGGGCCAACGTCCTGACTTTC. The chain recombines TRBV27 with TRBJ2-6, with D possibly matching TRBD1 (5 bases). This CDR3 region has 14 residues. V lost 5 bases, J lost 1 base, and 6 bases lay in between. Germline V gives CDR1 MNHEY, CDR2 SMNVEV (reference sequence).

The chain joins TRBV7-7 to TRBJ1-4; perhaps TRBD1 as D (6 bases). The V gene's germline CDR1 is SSHAT and CDR2 FNYEAQ (reference sequence). Trimming removed 6 bases at V and 7 bases at J, with 12 bases between. CDR3 length equals 13 residues. Here the CDR3 DNA reads TGTGCCAGCAGTTACAGGGCAGGTGAAAAACTGTTTTTT. This codes for CASSYRAGEKLFF.

This clone was seen a single time. The rearrangement joins TRBV7-2 to TRBJ2-7; 8 bases line up with TRBD2. Looked up from germline, CDR1 is SGHTA and CDR2 is FQGNSA. V was pared by 1 base and J by 4 bases, with 6 bases of the junction left unmatched. The CDR3 runs to 15 residues. CDR3 nucleotides: TGTGCCAGCAGCTTAGTGGGACTAGTAAGATACGAGCAGTACTTC. Translated: CASSLVGLVRYEQYF. Using reference TRBV7-2 and TRBJ2-7 for the parts outside the CDR3, the full variable domain is GAGVSQSPSNKVTEKGKDVELRCDPISGHTALYWYRQSLGQGLEFLIYFQGNSAPDKSGLPSDRFSAERTGGSVSTLTIQRTQQEDSAVYLCASSLVGLVRYEQYFGPGTRLTVT.

The table lists this clone with a few counts. The V and J genes are TRBV7-8 and TRBJ1-5, with 10 bases that match TRBD1. The CDR3 contains 18 residues. V lost 5 bases and J lost 2; bases outside the gene matches: 12. The germline gives CDR1 SGHVS, CDR2 FQNEAQ. The CDR3 DNA follows: TGTGCCAGCAGCCCCCAACCGGGACAGGGGAGCGGCAATCAGCCCCAGCATTTT. It translates to CASSPQPGQGSGNQPQHF.

This chain joins TRBV30 and TRBJ1-6; D ambiguous. Germline V gene sequence: CDR1 GTSNPN, CDR2 SVGIG (reference sequence). The CDR3 spans 12 residues. V shed 5 bases and J shed 10 bases, with 12 bases lying between them. The DNA for the CDR3 is TGTGCCTGGGATGAACCGGGGTCACCCCTCCACTTT. Translation gives CAWDEPGSPLHF.

V is TRBV29-1 and J is TRBJ2-7; 9 bases agree with TRBD1. Germline V gene data show CDR1 as SQVTM and CDR2 as ANQGSEA. Trimming removed 5 bases from V and 5 bases from J; junction bases left unmatched: 10. This CDR3 has 14 amino acids. CDR3 nucleotides: TGCAGCGTTTCCCGGACAGGGGCCATGGACGAGCAGTACTTC. Its protein product is CSVSRTGAMDEQYF.

This clone was observed once. This sequence joins TRBV6-1 and TRBJ2-1; D is ambiguous. V lost 7 bases and J 8 bases, leaving 21 bases between the germline ends. The CDR3 consists of 15 residues. The germline V gene has CDR1 MNHNS and CDR2 SASEGT. The CDR3 sequence: CASTQRMVTKDEQFF. The CDR3 DNA follows: TGTGCCAGCACCCAAAGGATGGTCACTAAGGATGAGCAGTTCTTC.

In this sample, this clone turned up a few times. V is TRBV27 and J is TRBJ2-2; TRBD1 matches at 8 bases. Unmatched junction bases numbered 3, after V lost 8 bases and J lost 1 base. Germline V gives CDR1 MNHEY, CDR2 SMNVEV (reference sequence). The CDR3 extends over 14 amino acids. CDR3: CASVDRGNTGELFF. The CDR3 coding sequence is TGTGCCAGCGTCGACAGGGGGAACACCGGGGAGCTGTTTTTT.

The genes are TRBV7-9 and TRBJ1-1; D gene unclear. The CDR3 runs 13 residues. In germline, CDR1 is SEHNR, CDR2 FQNEAQ (reference sequence). Trimming shortened V by 1 base and J by 2 bases, and 5 bases separated the two germline ends. The CDR3 reads CASSLGHNTEAFF. The DNA for the CDR3 is TGTGCCAGCAGCTTAGGGCACAACACTGAAGCTTTCTTT.

This clone was counted a few times. CDR3 sequence reads: CASSWGVGNEQYF. In nucleotides, the CDR3 is TGCGCCAGCAGCTGGGGGGTGGGCAACGAGCAGTACTTC. The rearrangement joins TRBV4-1 to TRBJ2-7; D is possibly TRBD2 (6 bases). CDR3 length equals 13 residues. With 5 bases removed from V and 5 bases from J, the gap between germline ends came to 13 bases. The V gene's germline CDR1 is MGHRA and CDR2 YSYEKL.

V is TRBV5-1 and J is TRBJ1-4; 7 bases line up with TRBD1. The V and J ends lost 4 bases and 3 bases, in that order; junction bases with no gene match: 6. The CDR3 covers 15 residues. Germline V gives CDR1 SGHRS, CDR2 YFSETQ. This chain's CDR3 is CASSPTGASNEKLFF. CDR3 bases: TGCGCCAGCAGCCCAACAGGGGCCTCTAATGAAAAACTGTTTTTT.

This clone is a singleton in its sample. V gene TRBV6-1 combines with J gene TRBJ2-3, with D maybe TRBD1 (5 bases). This CDR3 is built from 16 residues. Germline V gene lookup returns CDR1 MNHNS and CDR2 SASEGT. V lost 1 base and J lost 0, with 11 bases in between. The CDR3 region is CASSEEWGQSTDTQYF. CDR3 bases: TGTGCCAGCAGTGAAGAGTGGGGCCAAAGCACAGATACGCAGTATTTT.

This clone was seen once. The rearrangement uses TRBV10-1 and TRBJ2-1; TRBD2 aligns across 9 bases. The germline CDR1 and CDR2 sequences are WNHNN and SYGVQD (reference sequence). V lost 2 bases, J lost 4 bases, and 3 bases stayed unmatched. The CDR3 sequence is 15 residues long. CDR3 residues: CASSEVAGVYNEQFF. The CDR3 bases are TGCGCCAGCAGTGAGGTAGCGGGGGTTTACAATGAGCAGTTCTTC.

V is TRBV10-3 and J is TRBJ2-1; TRBD2 matches 7 bases. Germline loops: CDR1 ENHRY, CDR2 SYGVKD. CDR3 size: 16 residues. The V segment lost 3 bases and the J segment 1 base; nucleotides outside the gene matches: 6. In DNA, the CDR3 is TGTGCCATCAGTGAAAGGGCGGGGGATTCCTACAATGAGCAGTTCTTC. This codes for CAISERAGDSYNEQFF.

The chain combines TRBV9 with TRBJ1-2; TRBD1 agrees at 8 bases. J gave up 1 base and V 3 bases, and 20 bases lay outside the gene matches. The CDR3 spans 20 residues. Germline assignment: CDR1 SGDLS and CDR2 YYNGEE. Written as DNA, the CDR3 is TGTGCCAGCAGCGACACAAGTGGGAACCGGGGACAGGATTTTAACTATGGCTACACCTTC. Amino acids: CASSDTSGNRGQDFNYGYTF. Complete variable domain (other parts from reference TRBV9 and TRBJ1-2): DSGVTQTPKHLITATGQRVTLRCSPRSGDLSVYWYQQSLDQGLQFLIQYYNGEERAKGNILERFSAQQFPDLHSELNLSSLELGDSALYFCASSDTSGNRGQDFNYGYTFGSGTRLTVV.

V is TRBV4-1 and J is TRBJ2-7; D not resolved. The V gene's germline CDR1 is MGHRA and CDR2 YSYEKL. This CDR3 has 16 residues. V shed 1 base and J shed 2 bases, with 15 bases lying between them. CDR3 sequence reads: CASSQAQTRLPYEQYF. CDR3 DNA sequence: TGCGCCAGCAGCCAAGCACAGACAAGGTTACCCTACGAGCAGTACTTC.